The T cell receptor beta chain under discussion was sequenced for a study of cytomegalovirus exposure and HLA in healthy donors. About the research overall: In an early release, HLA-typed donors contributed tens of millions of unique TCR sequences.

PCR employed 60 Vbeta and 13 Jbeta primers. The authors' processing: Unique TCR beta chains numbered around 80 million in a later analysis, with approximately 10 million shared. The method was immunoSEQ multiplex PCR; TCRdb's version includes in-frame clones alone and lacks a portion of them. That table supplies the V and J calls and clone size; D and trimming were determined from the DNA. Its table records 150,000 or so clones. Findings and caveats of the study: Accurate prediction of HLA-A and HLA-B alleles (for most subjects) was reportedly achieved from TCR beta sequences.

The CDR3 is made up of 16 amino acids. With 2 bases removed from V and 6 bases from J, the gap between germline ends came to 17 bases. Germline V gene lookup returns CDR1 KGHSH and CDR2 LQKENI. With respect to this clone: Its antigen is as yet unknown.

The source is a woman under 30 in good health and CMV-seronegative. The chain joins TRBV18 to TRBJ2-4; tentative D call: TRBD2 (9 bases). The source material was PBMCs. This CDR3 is CASSPESGGTGNIQYF. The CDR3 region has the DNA TGTGCCAGCTCACCAGAGAGCGGGGGGACAGGAAACATTCAGTACTTC.